Listed below are T cell receptor beta chains from one sample, sequenced in a study of human T cells and chemical hapten exposure. MiXCR, applied by TCRdb to the RACE reads, yields one record per CDR3 protein. Among tens of thousands of distinct CDR3 sequences listed, roughly a tenth were seen once. Here the sequenced sample was whole blood, taken in connection with sensitization to the hapten diphenylcyclopropenone (DPC). Receptors were obtained from a woman in her thirties or forties with alopecia areata. Some clones in this sample may be carry-over from other donors' samples. Both conserved end residues are part of each CDR3. A D gene is named only where the DNA matches it firmly. Size values are once, few and many counts, or a class for expanded clones, and some rows have none.

clone_size j_call v_call d_call cdr3_nt cdr3_aa
few TRBJ1-4 TRBV28 - TGTGCCACCCATACAGGGTTTGAAAAACTGTTTTTT CATHTGFEKLFF
many TRBJ1-5 TRBV18 - TGTGCCAGCTCACCAACTAGCTATAGCAATCAGCCCCAGCATTTT CASSPTSYSNQPQHF
many TRBJ2-7 TRBV12-3/TRBV12-4 - TGTGCCAGCGGATCGGAGGGGGGGAACGAGCAGTACTTC CASGSEGGNEQYF
few TRBJ1-1 TRBV6-5 - TGTGCCAGCACCTCGGGGCTCGGGGCGAGGACTGAAGCTTTCTTT CASTSGLGARTEAFF
- TRBJ1-1 TRBV28 TRBD1 TGTGCCAGCGGCTACCGGGACAGGCTTGAAGCTTTCTTT CASGYRDRLEAFF
many TRBJ2-1 TRBV10-3 TRBD1 TGTGCCATCACCGACGGGACAGTTACCTACAATGAGCAGTTCTTC CAITDGTVTYNEQFF
many TRBJ2-7 TRBV5-6 - TGTGCCAGCAGGGCCTCATCGCCGGGACACCTACTCTACGAGCAGTACTTC CASRASSPGHLLYEQYF
many TRBJ2-5 TRBV3-2 - TGTGCCAGCAGCCCTGGTATTGGCCGGGGGGGGGCCCCAGAGACCCAGTACTTC CASSPGIGRGGAPETQYF
many TRBJ2-1 TRBV11-2 TRBD2 TGTGCCAGCAGCTTATGGCCGGGGGGAAAAGTAAACAATGAGCAGTTCTTC CASSLWPGGKVNNEQFF
- TRBJ1-1 TRBV4-2 - TGTGCCAGCAGCCAAAGCCCACTTGAAAACACTGAAGCTTTCTTT CASSQSPLENTEAFF
few TRBJ2-1 TRBV6-2/TRBV6-3 TRBD2 TGTGCCAGCATTGCTAGCGGGGGCCTCTACAATGAGCAGTTCTTC CASIASGGLYNEQFF
- TRBJ1-4 TRBV29-1 TRBD1 TGCAGCGTTTCGGGGGCGGGACAGGGTGCAGAAAAACTGTTTTTT CSVSGAGQGAEKLFF
few TRBJ2-7 TRBV27 - TGTGCCAGCAGTCCCCAGGGGGGAGGGCAGTACTTC CASSPQGGGQYF
- TRBJ1-2 TRBV7-2 TRBD1 TGTGCCAGCAGCCCGGACAGGGGAAACTATGGCTACACCTTC CASSPDRGNYGYTF
few TRBJ2-7 TRBV7-2 - TGTGCCAGCATCGAATGGGTAGGGTCCGACGAGCAGTACTTC CASIEWVGSDEQYF
few TRBJ2-1 TRBV24-1 - TGTGCCACCAGTGACCCTAACAGGGGGGGGATTAATGAGCAGTTCTTC CATSDPNRGGINEQFF
many TRBJ1-2 TRBV19 - TGTGCCAGTAGTCCCGGAAGGTATGGCTACACCTTC CASSPGRYGYTF
many TRBJ1-5 TRBV18 - TGTGCCAGCTCACCAGGGGGTCGTCAGCCCCAGCATTTT CASSPGGRQPQHF
- TRBJ2-7 TRBV20-1 TRBD1 TGCAGTGCTAGAGATGCAGGGGGAGCCTACGAGCAGTACTTC CSARDAGGAYEQYF
- TRBJ1-1 TRBV12-3/TRBV12-4 TRBD1 TGTGCCAGCAGTTTGGGACAGGCCCAAAACACTGAAGCTTTCTTT CASSLGQAQNTEAFF
many TRBJ2-1 TRBV11-2 - TGTGCCAGCAGCTTAGTACCCAATGAGCAGTTCTTC CASSLVPNEQFF
many TRBJ1-6 TRBV2 - TGTGCCAGCAGACTCAGGGGACTTAATTCACCCCTCCACTTT CASRLRGLNSPLHF
many TRBJ1-2 TRBV5-6 - TGTGCCAGCAGCTTGGGCCTACTGGGCAACTATGGCTACACCTTC CASSLGLLGNYGYTF
- TRBJ1-1 TRBV2 - TGTGCCAGCAGTGTGGAAGTGATGAACACTGAAGCTTTCTTT CASSVEVMNTEAFF
many TRBJ2-7 TRBV7-9 - TGTGCCAGCAGCCAACCGGGGGTCAGGAGGAGCTCCTACGAGCAGTACTTC CASSQPGVRRSSYEQYF
few TRBJ1-2 TRBV6-2/TRBV6-3 - TGTGCCAGCGTGGGGAACTATGGCTACACCTTC CASVGNYGYTF
- TRBJ1-2 TRBV19 TRBD1 TGTGCCAGTAGTATCCTGACAGGGGGTAAAGGCTACACCTTC CASSILTGGKGYTF
- TRBJ2-3 TRBV27 - TGTGCCAGCAGTTTCGGGGGACACATAACTAGCACAGATACGCAGTATTTT CASSFGGHITSTDTQYF
- TRBJ1-5 TRBV29-1 - TGCAGCGTGATCGACGAATCTCCCAATCAGCCCCAGCATTTT CSVIDESPNQPQHF
- TRBJ2-1 TRBV6-1 TRBD2 TGTGCCAGCAGTGAAGCGCCTAGCGGAGCCCCCCCCTATGAGCAGTTCTTC CASSEAPSGAPPYEQFF
- TRBJ1-3 TRBV7-9 - TGTGCCAGCAGCCACCTCAGGAGCGGTGTGAGCTCTGGAAACACCATATATTTT CASSHLRSGVSSGNTIYF
many TRBJ2-2 TRBV7-6 - TGTGCCAGCAGCCGACAACCCAGGGGTGTTCACGGGGAGCTGTTTTTT CASSRQPRGVHGELFF
many TRBJ2-4 TRBV14 - TGTGCCAGCAGCCAAGCTCGGTACAGCCTAGCCAAAAACATTCAGTACTTC CASSQARYSLAKNIQYF
many TRBJ1-5 TRBV20-1 - TGCAGTGCTAGTCCGTCCCTCCAACAGCCCCAGCATTTT CSASPSLQQPQHF
few TRBJ2-7 TRBV4-3 - TGCGCCAGCAGCCATGGCCCGCGTGACGAGCAGTACTTC CASSHGPRDEQYF
- TRBJ2-5 TRBV4-2 TRBD2 TGTGCCAGCAGCCAAGGACTAGCGGACCAAGAGACCCAGTACTTC CASSQGLADQETQYF
many TRBJ2-3 TRBV7-7 - TGTGCCAGCAGCCCCCGAGTGGAACAGCCGCTTCTACCCACAGATACGCAGTATTTT CASSPRVEQPLLPTDTQYF
- TRBJ2-7 TRBV5-1 - TGCGCCAGCAGCTTGGTCCCGGGGGAGGACTACGAGCAGTACTTC CASSLVPGEDYEQYF
many TRBJ1-3 TRBV6-5 TRBD1 TGTGCCAGCAGTTACAGGATCCCCGGGCAGGGGGCTGGAAACACCATATATTTT CASSYRIPGQGAGNTIYF
- TRBJ2-5 TRBV9 - TGTGCCAGCAGCGTAGTTGGGGAAAAGACCCAGTACTTC CASSVVGEKTQYF
many TRBJ1-3 TRBV27 - TGTGCCAGCAGCCGGGACACAACGTCTGGAAACACCATATATTTT CASSRDTTSGNTIYF
- TRBJ1-1 TRBV29-1 - TGCAGCGTTGCCCAGGGTAACACTGAAGCTTTCTTT CSVAQGNTEAFF
few TRBJ1-2 TRBV18 TRBD1 TGTGCCAGCTCACCGGCAACCCGGGACAGTCTTTATGGCTACACCTTC CASSPATRDSLYGYTF
- TRBJ2-7 TRBV7-2 - TGTGCCAGCAGCCGGGACTTCTACGAGCAGTACTTC CASSRDFYEQYF
few TRBJ2-1 TRBV4-1 - TGCGCCAGCAGCCAAGTGGATCAGCCCTACAATGAGCAGTTCTTC CASSQVDQPYNEQFF
- TRBJ2-2 TRBV5-4 TRBD2 TGTGCCAGCAGCTTTCCTAGCGGGGGGGCGACCGGGGAGCTGTTTTTT CASSFPSGGATGELFF
many TRBJ2-1 TRBV4-1 - TGCGCCACAGGTGGGGGCAATGAGCAGTTCTTC CATGGGNEQFF
- TRBJ2-1 TRBV20-1 - TGCAGTGCCCCGGGACCAAGCTCCTACAATGAGCAGTTCTTC CSAPGPSSYNEQFF
- TRBJ2-7 TRBV30 TRBD1 TGTGCCTGGGGCGCTCCGGGACAGGGGAACGAGCAGTACTTC CAWGAPGQGNEQYF
few TRBJ2-5 TRBV5-1 - TGCGCCAGCAGCTTGGGAGCTGGCCTCCATGGGGAGACCCAGTACTTC CASSLGAGLHGETQYF
few TRBJ1-1 TRBV10-3 - TGTGCCATCAGTGAGTCGACAGGCAGGAACACTGAAGCTTTCTTT CAISESTGRNTEAFF
many TRBJ2-3 TRBV11-2 TRBD2 TGTGCCAGCAGCTCGTGGACTAGCGGGGGGAGCACAGATACGCAGTATTTT CASSSWTSGGSTDTQYF
many TRBJ2-5 TRBV7-8 TRBD1 TGTGCCAGCAGCTCATGGACAGGTCAAGAGACCCAGTACTTC CASSSWTGQETQYF
many TRBJ2-7 TRBV2 TRBD1 TGTGCCAGCAATTTCGACAGGGACTACGAGCAGTACTTC CASNFDRDYEQYF
many TRBJ2-1 TRBV7-2 TRBD1 TGTGCCAGCAGTAGGGACAGAACCTACAATGAGCAGTTCTTC CASSRDRTYNEQFF
many TRBJ1-4 TRBV10-1 - TGCGCCAGCAGTGAACGGAGATATGAAAAACTGTTTTTT CASSERRYEKLFF
- TRBJ2-6 TRBV24-1 - TGTGCCACCGCCTACTCTGGGGCCAACGTCCTGACTTTC CATAYSGANVLTF